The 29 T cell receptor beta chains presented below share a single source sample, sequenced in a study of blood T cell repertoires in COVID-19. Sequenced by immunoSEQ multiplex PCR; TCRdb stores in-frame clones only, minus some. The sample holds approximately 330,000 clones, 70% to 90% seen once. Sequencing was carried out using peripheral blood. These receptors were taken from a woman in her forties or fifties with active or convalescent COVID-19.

In DNA, the CDR3 is TGTGCCAGCAGCTTAGAAGCCGGACTAGCGGGAAGATATAGCACAGATACGCAGTATTTT. Encoded protein: CASSLEAGLAGRYSTDTQYF. The V call is TRBV7-8, the J call TRBJ2-3; 12 bases align to TRBD2. Germline V gene data show CDR1 as SGHVS and CDR2 as FQNEAQ. The CDR3 has 20 amino acids. Losses at the gene ends were 1 base for V and 0 bases for J; bases not matched to a gene: 11.

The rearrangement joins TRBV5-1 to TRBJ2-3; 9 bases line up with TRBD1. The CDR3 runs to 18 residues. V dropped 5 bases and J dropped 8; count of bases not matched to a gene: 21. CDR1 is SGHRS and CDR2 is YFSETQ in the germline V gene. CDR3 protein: CASRASTRTGAPGGTQYF. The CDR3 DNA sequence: TGCGCCAGCAGAGCCTCCACCCGGACAGGGGCACCCGGAGGTACGCAGTATTTT.

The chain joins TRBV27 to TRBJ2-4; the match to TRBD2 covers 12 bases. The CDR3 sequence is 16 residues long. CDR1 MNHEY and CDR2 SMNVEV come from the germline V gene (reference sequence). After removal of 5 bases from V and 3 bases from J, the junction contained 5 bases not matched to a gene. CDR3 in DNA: TGTGCCAGCAGTAGGACGACTAGCGGGAGCAAAAACATTCAGTACTTC. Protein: CASSRTTSGSKNIQYF.

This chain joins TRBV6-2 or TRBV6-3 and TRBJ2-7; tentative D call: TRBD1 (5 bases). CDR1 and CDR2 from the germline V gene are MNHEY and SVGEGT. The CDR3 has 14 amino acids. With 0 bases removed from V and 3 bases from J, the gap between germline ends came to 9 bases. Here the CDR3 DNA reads TGTGCCAGCAGTTACTCCACTGACAGCTACGAGCAGTACTTC. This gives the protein CASSYSTDSYEQYF.

The CDR3: CASSWGSGGPSTDTQYF. CDR3 bases: TGTGCCAGCAGCTGGGGTTCAGGGGGCCCTAGCACAGATACGCAGTATTTT. The genes are TRBV7-9 and TRBJ2-3; 8 bases are shared with TRBD1. V lost 4 bases, J lost 0 bases, and 9 bases stayed unmatched. Looked up from germline, CDR1 is SEHNR and CDR2 is FQNEAQ (reference sequence). This CDR3 region has 17 residues.

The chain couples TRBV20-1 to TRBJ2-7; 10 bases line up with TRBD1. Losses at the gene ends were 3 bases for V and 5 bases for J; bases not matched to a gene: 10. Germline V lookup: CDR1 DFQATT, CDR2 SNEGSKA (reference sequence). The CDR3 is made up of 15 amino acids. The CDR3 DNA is TGCAGTGCTAGTCGCGCGTTCGGGACAGGGGACGAGCAGTACTTC. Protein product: CSASRAFGTGDEQYF.

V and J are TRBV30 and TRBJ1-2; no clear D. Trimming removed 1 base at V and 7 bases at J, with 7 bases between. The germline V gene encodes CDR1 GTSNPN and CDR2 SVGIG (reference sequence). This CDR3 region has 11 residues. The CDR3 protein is CAWSGGGGYTF. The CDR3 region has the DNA TGTGCCTGGAGTGGCGGAGGTGGCTACACCTTC.

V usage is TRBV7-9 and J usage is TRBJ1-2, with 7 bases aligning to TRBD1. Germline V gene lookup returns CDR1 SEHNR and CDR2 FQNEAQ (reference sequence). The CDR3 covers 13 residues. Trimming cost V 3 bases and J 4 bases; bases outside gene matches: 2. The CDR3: CASSFRTGYGYTF. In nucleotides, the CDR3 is TGTGCCAGCAGCTTTCGGACAGGCTATGGCTACACCTTC.

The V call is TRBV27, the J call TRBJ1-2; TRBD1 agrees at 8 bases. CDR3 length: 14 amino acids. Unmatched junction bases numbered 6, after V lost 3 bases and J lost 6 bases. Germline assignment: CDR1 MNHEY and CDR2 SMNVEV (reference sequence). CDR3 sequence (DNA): TGTGCCAGCAGTTTTCAGACAGGGGCAAATGGCTACACCTTC. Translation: CASSFQTGANGYTF.

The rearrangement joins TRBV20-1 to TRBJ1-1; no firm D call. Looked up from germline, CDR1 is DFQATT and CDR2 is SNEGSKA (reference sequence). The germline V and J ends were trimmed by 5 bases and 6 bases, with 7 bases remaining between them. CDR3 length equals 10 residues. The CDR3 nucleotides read TGCAGTGCTTCTCTCCCTGAAGCTTTCTTT. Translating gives CSASLPEAFF.

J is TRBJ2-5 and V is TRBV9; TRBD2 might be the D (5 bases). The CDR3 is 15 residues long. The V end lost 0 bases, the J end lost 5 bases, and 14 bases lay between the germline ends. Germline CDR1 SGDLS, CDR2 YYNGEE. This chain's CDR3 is CASSVANTGSETQYF. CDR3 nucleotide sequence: TGTGCCAGCAGCGTAGCTAATACGGGGAGCGAGACCCAGTACTTC.

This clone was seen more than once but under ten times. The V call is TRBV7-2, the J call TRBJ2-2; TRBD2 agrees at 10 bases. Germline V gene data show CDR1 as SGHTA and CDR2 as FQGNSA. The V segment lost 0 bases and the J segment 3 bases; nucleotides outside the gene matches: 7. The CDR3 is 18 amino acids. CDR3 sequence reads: CASSLARASGSYTGELFF. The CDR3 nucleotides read TGTGCCAGCAGCTTAGCGCGGGCTAGCGGGAGTTACACCGGGGAGCTGTTTTTT.

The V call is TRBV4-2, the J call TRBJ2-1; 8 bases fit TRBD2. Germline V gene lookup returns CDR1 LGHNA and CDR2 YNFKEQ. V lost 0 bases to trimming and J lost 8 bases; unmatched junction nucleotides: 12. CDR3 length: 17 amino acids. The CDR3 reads CASSQEEGGLVIHEQFF. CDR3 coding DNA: TGTGCCAGCAGCCAAGAGGAAGGGGGACTAGTGATCCATGAGCAGTTCTTC.

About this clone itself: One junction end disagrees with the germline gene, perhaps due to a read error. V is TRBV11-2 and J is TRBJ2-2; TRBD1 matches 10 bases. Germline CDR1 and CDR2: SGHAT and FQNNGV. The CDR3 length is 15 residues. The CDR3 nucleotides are TGTGCCAGCACCTTAACGGGACAGGGGTACGGGGAGCTGTTTTTT. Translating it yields CASTLTGQGYGELFF.

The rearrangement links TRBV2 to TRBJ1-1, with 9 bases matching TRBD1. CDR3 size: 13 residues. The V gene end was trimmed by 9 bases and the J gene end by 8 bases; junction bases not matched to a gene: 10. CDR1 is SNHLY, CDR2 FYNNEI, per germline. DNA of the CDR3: TGTGCCAGGGGGCCGGGACAGGGTCTCGAAGCTTTCTTT. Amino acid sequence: CARGPGQGLEAFF.

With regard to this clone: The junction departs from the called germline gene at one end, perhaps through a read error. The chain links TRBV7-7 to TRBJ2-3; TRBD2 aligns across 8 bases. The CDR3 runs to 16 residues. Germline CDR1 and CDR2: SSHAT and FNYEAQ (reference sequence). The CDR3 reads CASSLGGSREVDTQYF. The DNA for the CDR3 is TGTGCTAGCAGCTTAGGAGGGTCGCGGGAGGTGGATACGCAGTATTTT.

CDR3 DNA: TGTGCCTGTCGACGCCAGGACTCCGGGCCCCAGCATTTT. Residues: CACRRQDSGPQHF. The chain carries TRBV30 and TRBJ1-5, with D uncertain. V was cut by 6 bases and J by 9 bases, with 18 bases left in between. CDR1 and CDR2 (germline): GTSNPN, SVGIG (reference sequence). This CDR3 contains 13 residues.

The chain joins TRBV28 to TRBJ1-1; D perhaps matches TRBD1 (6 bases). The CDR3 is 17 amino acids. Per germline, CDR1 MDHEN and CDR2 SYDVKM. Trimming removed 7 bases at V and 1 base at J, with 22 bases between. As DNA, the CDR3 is TGTGCCAGCACTCACGCCGGGGGGGCGGCAGGGAACACTGAAGCTTTCTTT. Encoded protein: CASTHAGGAAGNTEAFF.

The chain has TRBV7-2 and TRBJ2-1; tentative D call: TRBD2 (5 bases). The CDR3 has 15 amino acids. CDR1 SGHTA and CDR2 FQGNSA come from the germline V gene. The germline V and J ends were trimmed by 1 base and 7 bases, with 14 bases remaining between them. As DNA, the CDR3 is TGTGCCAGCAGCTTAGAAGGGAGCAATGGGAATGAGCAGTTCTTC. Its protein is CASSLEGSNGNEQFF.

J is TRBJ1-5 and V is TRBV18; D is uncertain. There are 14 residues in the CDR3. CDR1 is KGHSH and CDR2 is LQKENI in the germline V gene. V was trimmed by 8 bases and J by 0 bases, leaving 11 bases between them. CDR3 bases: TGTGCCAGCGCCATCGCGGATAGCAATCAGCCCCAGCATTTT. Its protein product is CASAIADSNQPQHF.

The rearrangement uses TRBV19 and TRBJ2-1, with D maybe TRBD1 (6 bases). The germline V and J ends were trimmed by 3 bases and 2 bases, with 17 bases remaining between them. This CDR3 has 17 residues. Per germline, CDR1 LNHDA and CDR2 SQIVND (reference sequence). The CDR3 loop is CASSISHRVPTYNEQFF. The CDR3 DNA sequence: TGTGCCAGTAGTATCAGCCACAGGGTCCCAACCTACAATGAGCAGTTCTTC.

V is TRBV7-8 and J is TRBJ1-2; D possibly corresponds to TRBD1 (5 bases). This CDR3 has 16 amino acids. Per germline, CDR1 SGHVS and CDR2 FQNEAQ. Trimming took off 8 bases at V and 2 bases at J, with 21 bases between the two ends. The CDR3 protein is CASAPNYGSGNYGYTF. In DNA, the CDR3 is TGTGCCAGCGCTCCTAATTACGGGTCAGGGAACTATGGCTACACCTTC.

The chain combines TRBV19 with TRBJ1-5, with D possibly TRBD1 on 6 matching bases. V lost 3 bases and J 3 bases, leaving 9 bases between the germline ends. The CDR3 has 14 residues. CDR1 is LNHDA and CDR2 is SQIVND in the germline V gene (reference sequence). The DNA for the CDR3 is TGTGCCAGTAGTATTGGACAGACCAATCAGCCCCAGCATTTT. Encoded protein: CASSIGQTNQPQHF.

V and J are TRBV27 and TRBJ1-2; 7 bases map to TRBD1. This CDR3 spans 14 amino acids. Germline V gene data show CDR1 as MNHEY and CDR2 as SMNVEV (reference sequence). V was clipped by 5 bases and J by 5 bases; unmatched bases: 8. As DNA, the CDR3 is TGTGCCAGCAGTGGGTCCGGGACAGAGTATGGCTACACCTTC. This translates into CASSGSGTEYGYTF.

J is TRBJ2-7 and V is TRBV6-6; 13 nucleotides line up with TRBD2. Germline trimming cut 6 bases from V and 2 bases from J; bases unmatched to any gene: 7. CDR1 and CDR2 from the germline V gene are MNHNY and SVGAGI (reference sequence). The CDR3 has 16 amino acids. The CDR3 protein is CASSAGLAGEPYEQYF. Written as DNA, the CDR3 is TGTGCCAGCAGCGCCGGACTAGCGGGGGAACCCTACGAGCAGTACTTC.

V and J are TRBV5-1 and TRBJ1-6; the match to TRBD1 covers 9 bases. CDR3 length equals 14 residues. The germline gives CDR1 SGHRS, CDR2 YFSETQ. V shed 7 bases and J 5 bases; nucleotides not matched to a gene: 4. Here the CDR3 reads CASGQGRNNSPLHF. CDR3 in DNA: TGCGCCAGCGGACAGGGGAGGAATAATTCACCCCTCCACTTT. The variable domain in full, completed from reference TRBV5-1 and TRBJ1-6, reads KAGVTQTPRYLIKTRGQQVTLSCSPISGHRSVSWYQQTPGQGLQFLFEYFSETQRNKGNFPGRFSGRQFSNSRSEMNVSTLELGDSALYLCASGQGRNNSPLHFGNGTRLTVT.

DNA for the CDR3: TGCGCCAGCAGCCAAGAACGGGAAAGCGAGCAGTACTTC. This gives the protein CASSQERESEQYF. V and J are TRBV4-3 and TRBJ2-7; maybe TRBD2 (5 bases). Trimming took off 0 bases at V and 6 bases at J, with 9 bases between the two ends. CDR3 length equals 13 residues. CDR1 is LGHNA and CDR2 is YSLEER in the germline V gene.

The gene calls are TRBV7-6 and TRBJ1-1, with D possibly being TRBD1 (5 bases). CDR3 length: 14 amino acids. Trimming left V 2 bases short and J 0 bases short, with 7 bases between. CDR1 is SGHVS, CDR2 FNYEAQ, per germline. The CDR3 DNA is TGTGCCAGCAGCTTAACGACAGTGAACACTGAAGCTTTCTTT. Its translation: CASSLTTVNTEAFF. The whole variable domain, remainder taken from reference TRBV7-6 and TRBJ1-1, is GAGVSQSPRYKVTKRGQDVALRCDPISGHVSLYWYRQALGQGPEFLTYFNYEAQQDKSGLPNDRFSAERPEGSISTLTIQRTEQRDSAMYRCASSLTTVNTEAFFGQGTRLTVV.

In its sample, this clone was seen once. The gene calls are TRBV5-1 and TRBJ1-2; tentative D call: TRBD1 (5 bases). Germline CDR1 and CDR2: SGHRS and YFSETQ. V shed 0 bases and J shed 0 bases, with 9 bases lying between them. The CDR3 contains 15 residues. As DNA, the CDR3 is TGCGCCAGCAGCTTGGGCGACAGTACTAACTATGGCTACACCTTC. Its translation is CASSLGDSTNYGYTF.